The present TCR beta chain was sequenced within a study of OX40 agonist ivuxolimab in advanced cancers. The study in broad terms: Ivuxolimab was a fully human IgG2 agonistic monoclonal antibody targeting the costimulatory receptor OX40 (CD134). Intravenous ivuxolimab was administered to patients every 2 weeks at six dose levels: 0.01, 0.1, 0.3, 1.5, 3 and 10 mg/kg. Among the roughly 52 dose-escalation patients, about 20 had hepatocellular carcinoma, approximately 15 melanoma, 9 renal cell carcinoma and 9 head and neck cancer. In the dose-escalation cohort, around four fifths of patients were male, and the mean age was around 60 years with a range of roughly 23 to 90. Patients were allowed to have had prior anti-PD-1, anti-PD-L1 or anti-CTLA-4 therapy, and 40% of the dose-escalation patients had previously received checkpoint inhibitors. Partial responses were achieved by three dose-escalation patients, of whom one had hepatocellular carcinoma and two had cutaneous melanoma. The purpose of peripheral TCRbeta sequencing was to test whether ivuxolimab changed TCR sequence diversity and led to clonal T-cell expansion. The paper reports the monotherapy dose-escalation portion (N of about 50 patients) of the phase I ivuxolimab trial.

Patients with a history of autoimmune disease or receiving systemic immunosuppression were excluded from the trial. Peripheral blood for TCR sequencing was collected from all dose cohorts at baseline, on cycle 4 day 1, and on cycle 7 day 1. The samples were drawn from a first-in-human, open-label, multicenter phase I dose-escalation trial of ivuxolimab. Adults with locally advanced or metastatic melanoma, renal cell, hepatocellular, or head and neck squamous cell carcinoma were enrolled in the trial. CD4+ and CD8+ T cells were sorted separately from peripheral blood before TCR sequencing. About this clone itself: Its antigen remains undetermined. The sample holds no much larger clone one base away, and base qualities are not on file.

Genomic DNA was isolated from the sorted cells so that the TCRbeta CDR3 region could be sequenced. The immunoSEQ Assay was used to sequence the TCRbeta CDR3 regions. TCRdb stores this immuneACCESS table with in-frame sequences only. Part of the clones is absent; in the studies checked, under half of the shortfall reflects unresolved V genes, and no reason is known for the rest. The table for this sample lists tens of thousands of clones; nearly 85% of them were counted only once. 3.1% of the sample rests with the top ten. The study at large found these results: Low levels of normalized T-cell clonal expansion were also shown by some nonresponding patients. After ivuxolimab, expanded clones were on average more numerous among CD8+ T cells than among CD4+ T cells. Which antigens the clonally expanded peripheral T cells were specific for was not determined. In partial responders in the 0.1-3.0 mg/kg groups, normalized peripheral clonal expansion was found to be among the lowest, especially among CD8+ T cells. At doses from 0.1 to 3.0 mg/kg, clonal expansion was seen in both CD4+ and CD8+ blood T cells between baseline and week 6.

For CDR1 and CDR2, the germline V gene lists LGHNA and YNFKEQ. The CDR3 numbers 16 residues from cysteine through phenylalanine. The DNA shown is the 48-base CDR3, in frame from base 1. For this chain, trimming is 2 bases at the V end and 6 bases at the J end, and the number of junction bases without a gene match is 5. The rearranged chain carries TRBV4-2 and TRBJ2-7; TRBD2 aligns with 15 central bases. The sequenced sample was CD4+ or CD8+ T cells sorted from blood, obtained in a trial of the OX40 agonist ivuxolimab. This TCR was recovered from an adult with an advanced solid tumor such as melanoma, head and neck, liver or kidney cancer. The nucleotides read TGTGCCAGCAGCCAAACCGGGACTAGCGGGAGGAGCGAGCAGTACTTC. The encoded protein is CASSQTGTSGRSEQYF.